This T cell receptor beta chain was obtained from a study of cytomegalovirus exposure and HLA in healthy donors. Regarding the study as a whole: In an earlier analysis, in fewer than 700 donors, most V segments appeared productive either ~87% or ~30% of the time. According to the study, 150 to 200 TCR beta chains were cytomegalovirus-associated. Fewer N-insertions than the roughly 700-donor mean were reportedly shown by an Asian-associated ancestry cluster in a later analysis. In terms of immune exposure information, only CMV serostatus was available.

This clone has more than one count but fewer than ten. Its antigen is not known. Other nucleotide sequences in the sample specify the same CDR3. Trimming took off 6 bases at V and 2 bases at J, with 10 bases between the two ends. CDR1 is MNHNS, CDR2 SASEGT, per germline. The CDR3 loop spans 13 amino acids. The PCR contained 60 Vbeta and 13 Jbeta primers. The data were produced by immunoSEQ multiplex PCR, yet TCRdb's version contains in-frame clones alone and is incomplete. The repertoire holds 150,000 to 200,000 clones, with about 80% as singletons. This clonotype was obtained from a woman aged 18-29 years in good health and CMV-seropositive. The chain employs TRBV6-1 and TRBJ1-1, with D maybe TRBD1 (6 bases). Sequenced input: PBMCs. The CDR3 loop reads CASRPTGNTEAFF. The DNA of the CDR3 is TGTGCCAGCAGACCGACAGGTAACACTGAAGCTTTCTTT.